This TCR beta chain was captured in a study of T cells after yellow fever vaccination. On the study more broadly: With SMART-Seq v4 Ultra Low Input, the fractions containing low cell numbers were prepared.

Germline CDR1 reads WNHNN; CDR2 reads SYGVQD (reference sequence). The CDR3 spans 13 residues. V was cut by 1 base and J by 3 bases, with 6 bases left in between. Study-wide points: Clonotypes shared by both compartments, CD4 and CD8, made up a small share. The booster saw the reappearance of most primary-vaccination clones (around 96% CD4, around 90% CD8).

Template-switching 5'RACE yielded the TCR cDNA; a universal primer site and UMIs were added in the process. TCRdb reprocessed the 5' RACE reads via MiXCR and lists one record per CDR3 protein. The sample records 300,000 to 350,000 distinct CDR3 sequences, roughly 8.3% being singletons. In the case of this clonotype: Antigen unknown.

The sample in question was PBMCs, obtained 45 days after the first yellow fever vaccination. This sequence was found in a man between 18 and 29 years old who received the YFV17D yellow fever vaccine. This rearrangement joins TRBV10-1 to TRBJ1-1; TRBD1 might be the D (6 bases). The CDR3 loop reads CASSEYRDTEAFF. Here the CDR3 DNA reads TGCGCCAGCAGTGAGTACAGGGACACTGAAGCTTTCTTT.